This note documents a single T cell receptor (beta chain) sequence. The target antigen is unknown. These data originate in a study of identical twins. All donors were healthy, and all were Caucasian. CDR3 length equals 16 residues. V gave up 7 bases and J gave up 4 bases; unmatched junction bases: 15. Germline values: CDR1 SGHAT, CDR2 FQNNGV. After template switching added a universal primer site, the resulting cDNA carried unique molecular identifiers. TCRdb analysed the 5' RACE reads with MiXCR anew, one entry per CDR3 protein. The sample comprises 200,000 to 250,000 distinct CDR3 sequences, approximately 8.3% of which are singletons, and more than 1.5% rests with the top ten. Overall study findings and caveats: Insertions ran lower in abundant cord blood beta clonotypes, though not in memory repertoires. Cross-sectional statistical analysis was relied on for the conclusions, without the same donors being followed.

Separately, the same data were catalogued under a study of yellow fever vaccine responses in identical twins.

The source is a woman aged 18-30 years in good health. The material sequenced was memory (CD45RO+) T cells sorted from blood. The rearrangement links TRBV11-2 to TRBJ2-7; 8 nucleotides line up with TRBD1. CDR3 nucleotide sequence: TGTGCCAGCACTCTGGGGGCGGGACAGGAAAGGTACGAGCAGTACTTC. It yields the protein CASTLGAGQERYEQYF.